This TCR beta chain was captured by sequencing in a study of T cells in Graves' hyperthyroidism and ophthalmopathy. Study results and caveats: Ophthalmopathy onset followed model prediction by a median about six months. Most expanded thyroid clonotypes above 0.001 recurred in blood.

The investigators amplified TCR beta CDR3 regions from RNA transcripts. The primer set for the first-round RT-PCR of the TCR CDR3 was HTBI. TCRdb re-derived calls from the multiplex PCR reads in MiXCR, one entry per CDR3 protein. The sample has 300,000 or so distinct CDR3 sequences, roughly 18% seen once. This clonotype was counted a few times. Its antigen is not identified. At one of its ends the junction is not consistent with the germline gene, which may arise from a read error. It was uncontrolled infection, other autoimmune disease, pregnancy or lactation that excluded patients. This CDR3 comprises 13 residues. Germline V gene sequence: CDR1 MNHNS, CDR2 SASEGT.

The TCR sequence derives from a woman aged 45-60 years with Graves' hyperthyroidism. Sequencing was carried out using blood. The chain carries TRBV6-1 and TRBJ2-5; D is undetermined. As DNA, the CDR3 is TGTGCCAGCACCAACGACGACCAGGAGACCCAGTACTTC. The encoded protein is CASTNDDQETQYF.